These T cell receptor beta chains were read from a single sample in a study of blood T cell repertoires in COVID-19. Clones were sequenced by immunoSEQ multiplex PCR, and TCRdb holds only the in-frame ones, with some missing. The sample records about 280,000 clones, roughly nine tenths being singletons. The specimen was peripheral blood. These receptor sequences come from a woman aged 40 to 50 who had recovered from COVID-19. Each CDR3 is given with its conserved first and last residue. Fields, in order: CDR3 protein, CDR3 DNA, clone size, J gene, CDR3 length, V gene, D gene. The D gene is left open where the match is weak. Clone sizes are given selectively: once, few, many, or a class where the clone is expanded.

CDR3 protein: CASSLVTSGQDTQYF
CDR3 DNA: TGTGCCAGCAGCTTAGTGACTAGCGGGCAGGATACGCAGTATTTT
clone size: NA
J gene: TRBJ2-3
CDR3 length: 15
V gene: TRBV7-9
D gene: TRBD2

CDR3 protein: CASSPSSGNTIYF
CDR3 DNA: TGTGCCAGCAGTCCCAGCTCTGGAAACACCATATATTTT
clone size: once
J gene: TRBJ1-3
CDR3 length: 13
V gene: TRBV6-5
D gene: NA

CDR3 protein: CASSPGGPEKLFF
CDR3 DNA: TGTGCCAGCAGTCCAGGGGGTCCGGAAAAACTGTTTTTT
clone size: once
J gene: TRBJ1-4
CDR3 length: 13
V gene: TRBV6-5
D gene: TRBD1

CDR3 protein: CATKDRSNEKLFF
CDR3 DNA: TGTGCCACTAAAGACAGGAGTAATGAAAAACTGTTTTTT
clone size: NA
J gene: TRBJ1-4
CDR3 length: 13
V gene: TRBV6-5
D gene: NA

CDR3 protein: CASSPRQGISYEQYF
CDR3 DNA: TGTGCCAGCAGCCCGAGACAGGGGATCTCCTACGAGCAGTACTTC
clone size: NA
J gene: TRBJ2-7
CDR3 length: 15
V gene: TRBV7-9
D gene: TRBD1

CDR3 protein: CASSPPDSWGNYGYTF
CDR3 DNA: TGTGCCAGCTCACCACCGGACAGCTGGGGGAACTATGGCTACACCTTC
clone size: NA
J gene: TRBJ1-2
CDR3 length: 16
V gene: TRBV18
D gene: NA

CDR3 protein: CASSYSGLAGGSSYNEQFF
CDR3 DNA: TGTGCCAGCTCCTACTCCGGGCTAGCGGGAGGGAGCTCCTACAATGAGCAGTTCTTC
clone size: NA
J gene: TRBJ2-1
CDR3 length: 19
V gene: TRBV6-6
D gene: TRBD2

CDR3 protein: CASSLAGDSGRLLTF
CDR3 DNA: TGTGCCAGCAGCTTAGCAGGGGACAGCGGGCGCCTACTCACCTTC
clone size: NA
J gene: TRBJ1-2
CDR3 length: 15
V gene: TRBV7-3
D gene: TRBD1

CDR3 protein: CSASPSGPYNEQFF
CDR3 DNA: TGCAGTGCTAGTCCTAGCGGGCCCTACAATGAGCAGTTCTTC
clone size: NA
J gene: TRBJ2-1
CDR3 length: 14
V gene: TRBV20-1
D gene: TRBD2

CDR3 protein: CASSRGGERGADTQYF
CDR3 DNA: TGTGCCAGCAGCCGTGGCGGGGAGAGGGGCGCAGATACGCAGTATTTT
clone size: NA
J gene: TRBJ2-3
CDR3 length: 16
V gene: TRBV13
D gene: NA

CDR3 protein: CASSLHPRGDNSPLHF
CDR3 DNA: TGCGCCAGCAGCTTGCACCCCAGGGGAGATAATTCACCCCTCCACTTT
clone size: NA
J gene: TRBJ1-6
CDR3 length: 16
V gene: TRBV5-1
D gene: NA

CDR3 protein: CASSPRQGTGETQYF
CDR3 DNA: TGTGCCAGCAGCCCCCGACAGGGGACAGGAGAGACCCAGTACTTC
clone size: NA
J gene: TRBJ2-5
CDR3 length: 15
V gene: TRBV9
D gene: TRBD1

CDR3 protein: CSVVGGAETQYF
CDR3 DNA: TGCAGCGTTGTAGGGGGGGCGGAGACCCAGTACTTC
clone size: NA
J gene: TRBJ2-5
CDR3 length: 12
V gene: TRBV29-1
D gene: NA

CDR3 protein: CASSPLYAGTGEQFF
CDR3 DNA: TGTGCCAGCAGCCCACTGTACGCGGGGACAGGGGAGCAGTTCTTC
clone size: NA
J gene: TRBJ2-1
CDR3 length: 15
V gene: TRBV11-2
D gene: TRBD1

CDR3 protein: CASSEGLAYEQYF
CDR3 DNA: TGTGCCAGCAGCGAGGGACTAGCCTACGAGCAGTACTTC
clone size: NA
J gene: TRBJ2-7
CDR3 length: 13
V gene: TRBV7-7
D gene: TRBD2

CDR3 protein: CASSLIGTGKGNEQFF
CDR3 DNA: TGTGCCAGCAGTTTAATCGGGACAGGGAAAGGAAATGAGCAGTTCTTC
clone size: NA
J gene: TRBJ2-1
CDR3 length: 16
V gene: TRBV27
D gene: TRBD1

CDR3 protein: CASSGEDRYYEQYF
CDR3 DNA: TGTGCCAGCAGCGGGGAGGACAGGTACTACGAGCAGTACTTC
clone size: NA
J gene: TRBJ2-7
CDR3 length: 14
V gene: TRBV11-3
D gene: NA

CDR3 protein: CASSRGTSDRNEQFF
CDR3 DNA: TGTGCCAGCAGCCGGGGGACTAGCGATAGGAATGAGCAGTTCTTC
clone size: once
J gene: TRBJ2-1
CDR3 length: 15
V gene: TRBV27
D gene: TRBD2